Listed below are T cell receptor beta chains from one sample, sequenced in a study of low-dose radiotherapy and immunotherapy resistance in tumors. TCRdb independently ran MiXCR on the reads; one entry per CDR3 protein. In the table there are 100,000 or so distinct CDR3 sequences, 20% to 25% of which are singletons. The sample in question was PBMCs, obtained after low-dose radiotherapy plus immunotherapy. The receptors come from a male donor with prostate cancer. Both conserved end residues are part of each CDR3.

v_call cdr3_aa
TRBV7-9 CASSLVQTVLTGELFF
TRBV19 CASTTPGRGSGANVLTF
TRBV7-2 CASSSPRQSGQPQHF
TRBV10-2 CASRDIRGGIGELFF
TRBV10-3 CAINEGGAGGTQYF
TRBV5-6 CASSYRTGSLPGEQYF
TRBV20-1 CSARPLGGRAVGEKLFF
TRBV6-1 CASSDMAGGLYTEAFF
TRBV7-9 CASSRNSGSVGNEQFF
TRBV5-6 CASSFDAGETYNEQFF
TRBV2 CASSSGQNNEQFF
TRBV6-6 CASSSALTEAGTDTQYF
TRBV5-6 CASSTGLSGLEQYF
TRBV3-1 CASSAGFYEQYF
TRBV19 CASSFPGLAGAFRDEQYF
TRBV5-1 CASSTGWNQPQHF
TRBV2 CASSPGSDTQYF
TRBV5-1 CASKHRGMNTEAFF
TRBV12-3/TRBV12-4 CASSVGLAGNTGELFF
TRBV5-4 CASSLGGPDTQYF
TRBV19 CASGSGVGDTDTQYF
TRBV19 CASSADRASLSNTGELFF
TRBV2 CASSSDPNTYGYTF
TRBV20-1 CSARDFRGDRTNYGYTF
TRBV7-9 CASSRTTDTGANVLTF
TRBV7-2 CASSLGTSRGAFF
TRBV12-3/TRBV12-4 CASRQVLGGGQGSTDTQYF
TRBV6-2/TRBV6-3 CASSSTGTITKRVNEQFF
TRBV2 CASRPEWGNTDTQYF
TRBV11-1 CASSRQGSDSPLHF
TRBV6-6 CASSYSSGGDQPQHF
TRBV5-1 CASSLVTIEASTDTQYF
TRBV10-3 CATAGDPFQEQFF
TRBV6-2/TRBV6-3 CASSYGQGGNEQFF
TRBV15 CATSRDRGQLQRSPLHF
TRBV5-5 CASSYSGELSYNEQFF
TRBV2 CASEEGYQETQYF
TRBV9 CASSVISGTSSDTQYF
TRBV6-5 CASSSGTGKYEQYF
TRBV12-3/TRBV12-4 CASSRAGGSGQPQHF
TRBV11-2 CASSPGGGFANYGYTF
TRBV23-1 CAITRNGEHRGAVFF